This is a list of T cell receptor beta chains from one sample in a study of T cell repertoires in cytomegalovirus infection. TCRdb redid the calling of the reads with MiXCR, one entry per CDR3 protein. Of about 700,000 distinct CDR3 sequences in the sample, around a third are singletons; the top ten hold 18%. Their specific antigens are unknown. Sequenced material: cultured PBMCs, taken from culture after CMV antigen stimulation. These receptors all stem from a human donor in good health (CMV status not recorded). Some clones in this sample may be carry-over from other donors' samples. Both conserved end residues are part of each CDR3. Fields, in order: J gene, V gene, CDR3 protein.

j_gene: TRBJ1-4; v_gene: TRBV28; CDR3aa: CASSRQKTAGEKLFF
j_gene: TRBJ2-3; v_gene: TRBV28; CDR3aa: CASSLQTDTQYF
j_gene: TRBJ1-3; v_gene: TRBV12-3/TRBV12-4; CDR3aa: CASSLLGNTIYF
j_gene: TRBJ2-3; v_gene: TRBV7-2; CDR3aa: CASSFSSTDTQYF
j_gene: TRBJ2-7; v_gene: TRBV7-6; CDR3aa: CASSSRAGGPYEQYF
j_gene: TRBJ1-2; v_gene: TRBV2; CDR3aa: CASSGRFNYGYTF
j_gene: TRBJ2-1; v_gene: TRBV12-3/TRBV12-4; CDR3aa: CASRDPRDYNEQFF
j_gene: TRBJ2-5; v_gene: TRBV20-1; CDR3aa: CSASLGGVEETQYF
j_gene: TRBJ1-1; v_gene: TRBV20-1; CDR3aa: CTYQGVEAFF
j_gene: TRBJ2-5; v_gene: TRBV11-2; CDR3aa: CASSPSERCETQYF
j_gene: TRBJ2-1; v_gene: TRBV5-1; CDR3aa: CASKLAGGPYNEQFF
j_gene: TRBJ2-1; v_gene: TRBV11-3; CDR3aa: CASSGRVGEQFF
j_gene: TRBJ2-7; v_gene: TRBV7-2; CDR3aa: CASRVGGPSKQYF